A single sample is the source of the 31 T cell receptor beta chains below, sequenced in a study of T cell responses to AZD1222 COVID-19 vaccine listed by TCRdb under 2021. Libraries came from the immunoSEQ multiplex PCR assay. Here the immuneACCESS table is served through TCRdb, limited to in-frame sequences with V and J called. Missing clones are a known gap in these copies; in checked studies unresolved V genes cover under half, and the rest lacks a known reason. Across this sample there are 200,000 to 250,000 clones, with less than 95% seen only once. Jointly, the top ten make up 1.7% of the sample. The time point label, as the study defines it: about 28 days (+/-7) after the second vaccine dose. Explained via the paper, the treatment or condition label denotes: meningococcal conjugate vaccine given as trial control. This specimen consisted of peripheral blood, obtained 28 days after the second dose of the MenACWY control vaccine. Receptors originate from an adult who received the MenACWY meningococcal vaccine as a control.

The V gene is TRBV7-9, the J gene TRBJ1-4; no clear D gene. Germline V lookup: CDR1 SEHNR, CDR2 FQNEAQ (reference sequence). This CDR3 is built from 15 residues. V lost 5 bases, J lost 5 bases, and 15 bases lay in between. The CDR3 region has the DNA TGTGCCAGCAGCCCGCCCCGAGCCAGCAATGAAAAACTGTTTTTT. This sequence encodes CASSPPRASNEKLFF.

V gene TRBV16 combines with J gene TRBJ1-2; D is undetermined. The CDR3 sequence is 16 residues long. Trimming pared 0 bases from V and 1 base from J, leaving 12 bases between. CDR1 KGHSY and CDR2 FQNENV come from the germline V gene. The DNA for the CDR3 is TGTGCCAGCAGCCAATCGGCAGAGTACCATAACTATGGCTACACCTTC. It yields the protein CASSQSAEYHNYGYTF.

V usage is TRBV3-1 (or the pseudogene TRBV3-2) and J usage is TRBJ2-3; D assignment may be TRBD1 or TRBD2 (5 bases each). The CDR3 totals 17 residues. Trimming shortened V by 0 bases and J by 0 bases, and 13 bases separated the two germline ends. The germline V gene encodes CDR1 LGHDT and CDR2 YNNKEL (reference sequence). CDR3 sequence reads: CASSQDPGAKSTDTQYF. The CDR3 DNA follows: TGTGCCAGCAGCCAAGATCCCGGGGCTAAGAGCACAGATACGCAGTATTTT.

The gene calls are TRBV7-2 and TRBJ1-1, with 10 positions matching TRBD1. V shed 2 bases, J shed 5 bases, and the junction held 8 bases outside the gene matches. The germline CDR1 and CDR2 sequences are SGHTA and FQGNSA. This CDR3 has 16 amino acids. The CDR3 DNA sequence: TGTGCCAGCAGCTTAACGACAGGGGGCATTTCGACTGAAGCTTTCTTT. This codes for CASSLTTGGISTEAFF.

The V and J genes are TRBV6-5 and TRBJ2-6; D is unresolved. The CDR3 covers 12 residues. In germline, CDR1 is MNHEY, CDR2 SVGAGI. V lost 8 bases and J 0 bases, leaving 2 bases between the germline ends. Written as DNA, the CDR3 is TGTGCCAGCGACTCTGGGGCCAACGTCCTGACTTTC. Translating it yields CASDSGANVLTF.

This chain joins TRBV6-5 and TRBJ1-3; no reliable D call. The V gene's germline CDR1 is MNHEY and CDR2 SVGAGI. V was clipped by 11 bases and J by 0 bases, with 11 bases between them. The CDR3 totals 13 residues. The CDR3 reads CAVQPSSGNTIYF. DNA of the CDR3: TGTGCCGTCCAGCCGAGCTCTGGAAACACCATATATTTT.

The chain carries TRBV10-2 and TRBJ2-1; the D is unclear. Trimming cost V 10 bases and J 10 bases, with 17 bases left between them. CDR3 length equals 12 residues. The germline gives CDR1 WSHSY, CDR2 SAAADI. The CDR3 sequence is CATSWWANEQFF. CDR3 nucleotide sequence: TGCGCCACCTCCTGGTGGGCTAACGAGCAGTTCTTC.

The chain carries TRBV9 and TRBJ2-1; D perhaps matches TRBD2 (5 bases). Between the trimmed V and J ends, which lost 4 bases and 7 bases, there was a span of 12 bases. This CDR3 is 13 amino acids long. Germline lookup yields CDR1 SGDLS and CDR2 YYNGEE. The CDR3 DNA reads TGTGCCAGCAGCAGGAGCGGCGGGAATGAGCAGTTCTTC. Translation gives CASSRSGGNEQFF. The variable domain in full, with the rest retrieved from reference TRBV9 and TRBJ2-1, is DSGVTQTPKHLITATGQRVTLRCSPRSGDLSVYWYQQSLDQGLQFLIQYYNGEERAKGNILERFSAQQFPDLHSELNLSSLELGDSALYFCASSRSGGNEQFFGPGTRLTVL.

This chain joins TRBV6-5 and TRBJ2-7; D ambiguous. With 0 bases removed from V and 3 bases from J, the gap between germline ends came to 12 bases. Per the germline V gene, CDR1 is MNHEY and CDR2 is SVGAGI. This CDR3 has 15 residues. Written as DNA, the CDR3 is TGTGCCAGCAGTTACTCGTTCGCGGCAGTCTACGAGCAGTACTTC. Protein: CASSYSFAAVYEQYF.

The J gene is TRBJ2-1, the V gene TRBV24-1; D is possibly TRBD2 (6 bases). The germline CDR1 and CDR2 sequences are KGHDR and SFDVKD. The CDR3 sequence is 13 residues long. The ends were cut back, 9 bases at V and 2 bases at J, with 10 bases in the middle. The CDR3 loop reads CATVGGAYNEQFF. The CDR3 DNA reads TGTGCCACCGTGGGGGGAGCCTACAATGAGCAGTTCTTC.

V usage is TRBV4-1 and J usage is TRBJ1-5; D is perhaps TRBD1 (5 bases). V gave up 1 base and J gave up 6 bases, with 10 bases separating them. The CDR3 is 14 residues long. The germline gives CDR1 MGHRA, CDR2 YSYEKL. CDR3 residues: CASSQGFRAQPQHF. CDR3 bases: TGCGCCAGCAGCCAAGGATTCAGGGCTCAGCCCCAGCATTTT.

The chain is built from TRBV14 and TRBJ1-2, with D tentatively TRBD1 (5 bases). Trimming removed 0 bases from V and 3 bases from J, with 8 bases in between. CDR1 is SGHDN and CDR2 is FVKESK in the germline V gene. The CDR3 consists of 14 residues. The CDR3 DNA reads TGTGCCAGCAGCCAAGAAACAGGACACTATGGCTACACCTTC. Translation: CASSQETGHYGYTF.

The V and J genes are TRBV15 and TRBJ1-3, with 7 bases lining up with TRBD1. With 8 bases clipped from V and 3 bases from J, the junction kept 4 bases outside the gene matches. The CDR3 loop spans 13 amino acids. Germline V gene lookup returns CDR1 LNHNV and CDR2 YYDKDF (reference sequence). The CDR3 region is CATSTGNGNTIYF. CDR3 nucleotides: TGTGCCACCTCGACAGGGAATGGAAACACCATATATTTT.

The chain has TRBV4-1 and TRBJ2-7; TRBD2 agrees at 14 bases. Germline V gene sequence: CDR1 MGHRA, CDR2 YSYEKL. The CDR3 length is 15 residues. The J segment lost 2 bases and the V segment lost 5 bases, leaving 2 bases of the junction unmatched. The CDR3 protein is CASSTTSGGAYEQYF. In DNA, the CDR3 is TGCGCCAGCAGCACGACTAGCGGGGGGGCCTACGAGCAGTACTTC.

The J gene is TRBJ2-7, the V gene TRBV6-1, with D perhaps matching TRBD1 (6 bases). CDR1 is MNHNS, CDR2 SASEGT, per germline. The germline V and J ends were trimmed by 2 bases and 3 bases, with 8 bases remaining between them. The CDR3 has 13 residues. Here the CDR3 DNA reads TGTGCCAGCAGTGAATTCAGGGGCTACGAGCAGTACTTC. Translating gives CASSEFRGYEQYF.

Written as DNA, the CDR3 is TGTGCCAGCAGCCAAGATGGGGACAGTAATGAAAAACTGTTTTTT. Translating gives CASSQDGDSNEKLFF. This chain joins TRBV4-2 and TRBJ1-4; 7 nucleotides agree with TRBD1. The CDR3 loop spans 15 amino acids. After removal of 0 bases from V and 4 bases from J, the junction contained 2 bases not matched to a gene. The germline CDR1 and CDR2 sequences are LGHNA and YNFKEQ.

The chain employs TRBV5-1 and TRBJ2-7; 9 nucleotides match TRBD2. There are 19 residues in the CDR3. V shed 2 bases, J shed 2 bases, and the junction held 17 bases outside the gene matches. Germline CDR1 is SGHRS and CDR2 is YFSETQ. This CDR3 reads CASSFRTSAPKNLTYEQYF. In nucleotides, the CDR3 is TGCGCCAGCAGCTTCAGGACTAGCGCTCCCAAAAATTTGACCTACGAGCAGTACTTC.

This clone was detected once. CDR3 DNA: TGTGCCAGCAGCTTAAGGGTCAGTACCCTTATCGGATACACCATATATTTT. Residues: CASSLRVSTLIGYTIYF. The genes are TRBV11-2 and TRBJ1-3; no firm D call. The germline V and J ends were trimmed by 2 bases and 8 bases, with 22 bases remaining between them. The germline V gene encodes CDR1 SGHAT and CDR2 FQNNGV. The CDR3 is made up of 17 amino acids.

The chain recombines TRBV14 with TRBJ2-1; D may be TRBD1 or TRBD2 (5 bases each). The V gene's germline CDR1 is SGHDN and CDR2 FVKESK. The V end was cut by 0 bases, the J end by 3 bases, with 12 bases between. This CDR3 region has 16 residues. CDR3 protein: CASSQDLGTVYNEQFF. The CDR3 DNA reads TGTGCCAGCAGCCAAGATCTCGGGACGGTCTACAATGAGCAGTTCTTC.

The rearrangement links TRBV9 to TRBJ2-1, with 12 positions matching TRBD2. Looked up from germline, CDR1 is SGDLS and CDR2 is YYNGEE. J lost 4 bases, V lost 4 bases, and 6 bases had no gene match. This CDR3 is 16 amino acids long. CDR3 protein: CASSPRLAGAYNEQFF. The DNA for the CDR3 is TGTGCCAGCAGCCCGAGACTAGCGGGGGCGTACAATGAGCAGTTCTTC.

The DNA for the CDR3 is TGCGCCAGCAGCTTGTCGACAGGGGGGAACACTGAAGCTTTCTTT. This encodes CASSLSTGGNTEAFF. The chain is built from TRBV5-1 and TRBJ1-1, with TRBD1 identical over 9 bases. V was clipped by 1 base and J by 1 base; unmatched bases: 2. This CDR3 contains 15 residues. Germline V gene data show CDR1 as SGHRS and CDR2 as YFSETQ. The full variable domain, completed using reference TRBV5-1 and TRBJ1-1, is KAGVTQTPRYLIKTRGQQVTLSCSPISGHRSVSWYQQTPGQGLQFLFEYFSETQRNKGNFPGRFSGRQFSNSRSEMNVSTLELGDSALYLCASSLSTGGNTEAFFGQGTRLTVV.

The CDR3 loop is CASSVYFVGGSEVTGELFF. CDR3 bases: TGTGCCAGCAGTGTATATTTTGTGGGCGGGAGTGAGGTGACCGGGGAGCTGTTTTTT. The chain employs TRBV6-1 and TRBJ2-2; TRBD2 matches 7 bases. The CDR3 sequence is 19 residues long. In germline, CDR1 is MNHNS, CDR2 SASEGT. The V gene end was trimmed by 4 bases and the J gene end by 5 bases; junction bases not matched to a gene: 19.

The chain is built from TRBV14 and TRBJ1-1; weak D call: TRBD1 (5 bases). Trimming removed 5 bases at V and 8 bases at J, with 12 bases between. Germline V gene data show CDR1 as SGHDN and CDR2 as FVKESK. This CDR3 comprises 12 residues. The CDR3 is CASSGGTGEAFF. CDR3 DNA: TGTGCCAGCAGCGGAGGGACGGGAGAAGCTTTCTTT.

The chain joins TRBV15 to TRBJ1-4; the D gene is possibly TRBD1 (5 bases). Germline V gene data show CDR1 as LNHNV and CDR2 as YYDKDF (reference sequence). The CDR3 extends over 12 amino acids. V dropped 1 base and J dropped 12 bases, with 9 bases sitting between them. CDR3 DNA sequence: TGTGCCACCAGCAGAGGGGGGGAGGAACTGTTTTTT. It is translated as CATSRGGEELFF.

The chain has TRBV13 and TRBJ2-3; no reliable D call. Per germline, CDR1 PRHDT and CDR2 FYEKMQ (reference sequence). The CDR3 consists of 13 residues. Trimming stripped 0 bases from V and 5 bases from J, with 6 bases between. The CDR3 sequence: CASSLGSRDTQYF. The CDR3 bases are TGTGCCAGCAGCTTAGGGTCGCGAGATACGCAGTATTTT.

The rearrangement links TRBV9 to TRBJ1-6; D not resolved. The CDR3 is made up of 14 amino acids. The germline CDR1 and CDR2 sequences are SGDLS and YYNGEE. Trimming left V 0 bases short and J 8 bases short, with 9 bases between. Here the CDR3 reads CASSVGGFDSPLHF. The CDR3 region has the DNA TGTGCCAGCAGCGTAGGTGGGTTTGATTCACCCCTCCACTTT.

The chain employs TRBV4-3 and TRBJ1-3; tentative D call: TRBD1 (6 bases). CDR1 and CDR2 from the germline V gene are LGHNA and YSLEER. Between the trimmed V and J ends, which lost 2 bases and 2 bases, there was a span of 10 bases. This CDR3 is 15 amino acids long. CDR3 in amino acids: CASSQHGGPGNTIYF. The CDR3 DNA follows: TGCGCCAGCAGCCAACACGGGGGGCCTGGAAACACCATATATTTT.

This clone was seen a single time. V usage is TRBV19 and J usage is TRBJ1-6; tentative D call: TRBD1 (5 bases). The germline gives CDR1 LNHDA, CDR2 SQIVND (reference sequence). CDR3 length: 15 residues. Trimming took off 5 bases at V and 7 bases at J, with 15 bases between the two ends. As DNA, the CDR3 is TGTGCCAGTAGTGGTCGAGGGGCGCGAAATTCACCCCTCCACTTT. Translated, it gives CASSGRGARNSPLHF.

The chain has TRBV3-1 (or the pseudogene TRBV3-2) and TRBJ2-7; 11 bases align to TRBD2. Germline loops: CDR1 LGHDT, CDR2 YNNKEL (reference sequence). The CDR3 length is 16 residues. Losses at the gene ends were 2 bases for V and 5 bases for J; bases not matched to a gene: 8. The CDR3 region has the DNA TGTGCCAGCAGCCAATATAGCGGGAGGGAATCCGACGAGCAGTACTTC. This encodes CASSQYSGRESDEQYF.

CDR3 sequence: CAWSGGPSWEQYF. The CDR3 DNA sequence: TGTGCCTGGAGTGGGGGACCTAGCTGGGAGCAGTACTTC. The V gene is TRBV30, the J gene TRBJ2-7, with D tentatively TRBD1 or TRBD2 (5 bases each). Trimming pared 1 base from V and 7 bases from J, leaving 14 bases between. This CDR3 is built from 13 residues. Germline values: CDR1 GTSNPN, CDR2 SVGIG (reference sequence).

Turning to this clone: This CDR3 is also generated by other DNA sequences in the sample. The chain is built from TRBV6-2 or TRBV6-3 and TRBJ1-1; D is perhaps TRBD1 (5 bases). Germline assignment: CDR1 MNHEY and CDR2 SVGEGT. Trimming shortened V by 2 bases and J by 1 base, and 5 bases separated the two germline ends. This CDR3 spans 13 amino acids. For the CDR3, the DNA is TGTGCCAGCAGTTACGGGGGGAACACTGAAGCTTTCTTT. Translating it yields CASSYGGNTEAFF.